The clone carrying this TCR beta chain was found a few times. Its antigen is still unknown. The data stem from a study of prognosis after radiotherapy for stage I lung cancer. Study information: Newly diagnosed primary stage I lung tumors occurred in approximately 15 patients, and oligometastatic NSCLC after surgical resection of the primary tumor occurred in five or six. Radiotherapy took the form of SBRT (3 to 5 fractions) with a biologically effective dose of at least 100 Gy. Findings and limits, study-wide: The study found that unique TCR clone counts fell after stereotactic body radiation therapy, median around 10,000 versus 6,900.

Germline V lookup: CDR1 SGHRS, CDR2 YFSETQ. V was clipped by 0 bases and J by 6 bases, with 19 bases between them. The CDR3 contains 16 residues. Amplification of TCR beta CDR3 from genomic DNA used two-round multiplex PCR. Gene-specific primers for each TRBV and TRBJ gene drove first-round PCR. In the second PCR round, amplification relied on universal primers. TCRdb ran MiXCR on the multiplex PCR reads and lists one entry per CDR3 protein. The repertoire holds 20,000 to 30,000 distinct CDR3 sequences, with roughly 41% as singletons. V gene TRBV5-1 combines with J gene TRBJ2-7; possible D gene TRBD2, 5 bases. The source was PBMCs, collected before or after stereotactic body radiation therapy (not recorded which). The origin of this receptor is a donor over 45 with non-small cell lung cancer. CDR3 in DNA: TGCGCCAGCAGCTTGGATCAGGCAGTGCTACGGGGCGAGCAGTACTTC. Protein: CASSLDQAVLRGEQYF.